This T cell receptor (beta chain) was found in a study of blood T cells in healthy people across ages. This clonotype was picked up many times. Sample-barcoded 5' priming and a J-beta primer mix drove a second PCR of about 7 to 11 cycles. Each CDR3 protein is one row after TCRdb ran MiXCR on the 5' RACE reads. The sample comprises about 1,800,000 distinct CDR3 sequences, about 28% of which are singletons, and about 7.7% rests with the top ten. The germline V and J ends were trimmed by 1 base and 6 bases, with 4 bases remaining between them. This CDR3 has 12 residues. Material for sequencing was blood. The chain employs TRBV12-3 or TRBV12-4 and TRBJ1-5; D is ambiguous. The source is a woman between 25 and 40 years old in good health. CDR3 amino acids: CASSLVAQPQHF. The CDR3 nucleotides are TGTGCCAGCAGTTTAGTGGCTCAGCCCCAGCATTTT.